This TCR beta chain was identified during a study of regulatory T cells in long-lasting Graves disease. This clonotype was detected a few times. Time point in this sample: newly diagnosed GD, antithyroid drugs for less than 3 months. Researchers made the TCR library from RNA that was extracted from PBMCs. Unmatched junction bases numbered 11, after V lost 8 bases and J lost 4 bases. The CDR3 is 15 residues long. Germline-derived CDR1 and CDR2 are LGHDT and YNNKEL (reference sequence). Investigators prepared the TCR beta libraries by applying iRepertoire HTBI primers and Arm-PCR of CDR3 regions. TCRdb processed the multiplex PCR reads anew with MiXCR; each CDR3 protein has one entry. This sample yields 350,000 to 500,000 distinct CDR3 sequences, of which 16% are seen a single time; 23% belongs to the top ten. These records were also assigned to another study, of T cells in Graves' hyperthyroidism and ophthalmopathy.

The J gene is TRBJ2-5, the V gene TRBV3-1; 9 nucleotides line up with TRBD2. Here the sequenced sample was peripheral blood mononuclear cells (PBMCs), taken at new diagnosis, from a patient treated with antithyroid drugs. This clonotype originated in a young woman with Graves disease. CDR3 sequence (DNA): TGTGCCAGCTCCGGGACTAGCAACACCCGAGAGACCCAGTACTTC. Its protein product is CASSGTSNTRETQYF.